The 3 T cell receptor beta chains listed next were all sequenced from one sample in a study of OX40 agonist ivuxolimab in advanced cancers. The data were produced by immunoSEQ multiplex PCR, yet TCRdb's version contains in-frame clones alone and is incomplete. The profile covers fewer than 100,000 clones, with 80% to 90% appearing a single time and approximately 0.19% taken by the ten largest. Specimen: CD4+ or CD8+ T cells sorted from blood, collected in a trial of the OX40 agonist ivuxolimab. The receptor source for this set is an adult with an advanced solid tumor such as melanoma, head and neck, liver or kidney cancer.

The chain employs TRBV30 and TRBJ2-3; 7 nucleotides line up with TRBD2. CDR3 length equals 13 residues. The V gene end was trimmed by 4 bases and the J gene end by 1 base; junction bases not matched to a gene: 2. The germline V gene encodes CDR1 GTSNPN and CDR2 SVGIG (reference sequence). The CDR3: CAWTAGGTDTQYF. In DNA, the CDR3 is TGTGCCTGGACCGCGGGAGGCACAGATACGCAGTATTTT.

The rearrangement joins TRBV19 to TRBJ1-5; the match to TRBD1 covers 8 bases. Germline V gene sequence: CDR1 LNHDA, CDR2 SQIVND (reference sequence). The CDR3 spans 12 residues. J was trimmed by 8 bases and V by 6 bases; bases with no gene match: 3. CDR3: CASSRGREPQHF. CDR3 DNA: TGTGCCAGTAGCAGGGGGCGCGAGCCCCAGCATTTT.

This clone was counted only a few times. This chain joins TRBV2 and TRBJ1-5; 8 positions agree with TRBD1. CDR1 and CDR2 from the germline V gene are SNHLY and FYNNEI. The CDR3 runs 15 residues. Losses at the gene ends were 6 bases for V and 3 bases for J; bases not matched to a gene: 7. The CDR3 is CASSGDRGSNQPQHF. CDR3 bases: TGTGCCAGCAGCGGCGACAGGGGCTCCAATCAGCCCCAGCATTTT.